Sequencing of this T cell receptor (beta chain) was carried out in a study of memory CD4+ T cells and cytomegalovirus serostatus. Using immunoSEQ multiplex PCR, the repertoire was profiled, and TCRdb retains in-frame clones only, with some absent. This sample carries 60,000 to 75,000 clones, about 78% of them seen once, and the ten largest clones take approximately 0.5%. The sort gate was single viable CD3+CD4+CD8-CD45RO+ cells for memory CD4+ T cells. CDR1 is KGHSH and CDR2 is LQKENI in the germline V gene. V lost 6 bases and J lost 8, with 10 bases in between. This CDR3 is built from 11 residues. Sequenced: memory CD4+ T cells from blood. The rearrangement joins TRBV18 to TRBJ1-2; possible D gene TRBD1, 5 bases. The source of this sequence is an adult in good health and CMV-seronegative. Some clones in this sample may be carry-over from other donors' samples. This CDR3 reads CASSARDGYTF. DNA for the CDR3: TGTGCCAGCTCGGCCAGGGACGGCTACACCTTC.